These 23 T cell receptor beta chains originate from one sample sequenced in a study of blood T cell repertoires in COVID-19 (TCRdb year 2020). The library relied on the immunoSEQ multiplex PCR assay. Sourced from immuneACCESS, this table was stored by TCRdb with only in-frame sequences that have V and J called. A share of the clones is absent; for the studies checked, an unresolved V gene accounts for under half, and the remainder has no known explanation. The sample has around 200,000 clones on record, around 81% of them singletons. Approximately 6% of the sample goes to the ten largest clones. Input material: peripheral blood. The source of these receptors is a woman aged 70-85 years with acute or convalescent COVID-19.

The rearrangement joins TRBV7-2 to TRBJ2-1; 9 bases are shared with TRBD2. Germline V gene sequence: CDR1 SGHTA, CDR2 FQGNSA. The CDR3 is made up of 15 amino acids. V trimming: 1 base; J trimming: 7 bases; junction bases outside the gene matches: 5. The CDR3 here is CASSLEAGGENEQFF. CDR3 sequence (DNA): TGTGCCAGCAGCTTAGAGGCGGGAGGGGAGAATGAGCAGTTCTTC.

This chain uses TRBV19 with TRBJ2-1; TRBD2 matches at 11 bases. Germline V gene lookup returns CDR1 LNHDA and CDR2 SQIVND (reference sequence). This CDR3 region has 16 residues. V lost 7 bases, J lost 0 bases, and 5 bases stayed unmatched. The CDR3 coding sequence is TGTGCCAGTAACCGACTAGCGGGGAGCTCCTACAATGAGCAGTTCTTC. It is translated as CASNRLAGSSYNEQFF.

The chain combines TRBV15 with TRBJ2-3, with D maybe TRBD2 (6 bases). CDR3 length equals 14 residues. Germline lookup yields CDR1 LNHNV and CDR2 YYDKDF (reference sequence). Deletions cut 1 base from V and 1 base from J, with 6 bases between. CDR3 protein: CATSRASGTDTQYF. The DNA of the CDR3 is TGTGCCACCAGCAGAGCTAGCGGCACAGATACGCAGTATTTT.

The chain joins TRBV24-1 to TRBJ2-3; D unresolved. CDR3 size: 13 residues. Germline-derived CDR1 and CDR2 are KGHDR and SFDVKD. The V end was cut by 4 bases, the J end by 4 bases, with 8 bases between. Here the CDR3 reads CATSDSPADTQYF. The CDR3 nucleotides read TGTGCCACCAGTGACTCCCCGGCAGATACGCAGTATTTT.

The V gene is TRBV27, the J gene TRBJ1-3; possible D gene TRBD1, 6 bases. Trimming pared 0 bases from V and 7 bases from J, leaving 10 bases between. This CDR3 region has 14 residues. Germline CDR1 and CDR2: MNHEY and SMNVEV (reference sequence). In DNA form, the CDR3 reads TGTGCCAGCAGTTTATCGGGCAGGGGCAACACCATATATTTT. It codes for CASSLSGRGNTIYF.

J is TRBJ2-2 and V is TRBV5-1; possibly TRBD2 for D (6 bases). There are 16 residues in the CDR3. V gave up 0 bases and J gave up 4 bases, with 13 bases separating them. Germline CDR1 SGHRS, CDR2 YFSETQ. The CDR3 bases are TGCGCCAGCAGCTTGGGGTCCGGCGGGGTCACCGGGGAGCTGTTTTTT. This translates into CASSLGSGGVTGELFF. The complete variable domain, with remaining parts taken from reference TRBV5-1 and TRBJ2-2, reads KAGVTQTPRYLIKTRGQQVTLSCSPISGHRSVSWYQQTPGQGLQFLFEYFSETQRNKGNFPGRFSGRQFSNSRSEMNVSTLELGDSALYLCASSLGSGGVTGELFFGEGSRLTVL.

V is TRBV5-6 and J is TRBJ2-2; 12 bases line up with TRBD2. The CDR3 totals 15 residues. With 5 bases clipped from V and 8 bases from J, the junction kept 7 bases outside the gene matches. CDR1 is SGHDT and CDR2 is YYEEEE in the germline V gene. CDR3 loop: CASSRRLAGVGELFF. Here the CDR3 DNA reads TGTGCCAGCAGTCGTCGACTAGCGGGAGTTGGGGAGCTGTTTTTT. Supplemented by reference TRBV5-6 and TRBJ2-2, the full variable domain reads DAGVTQSPTHLIKTRGQQVTLRCSPKSGHDTVSWYQQALGQGPQFIFQYYEEEERQRGNFPDRFSGHQFPNYSSELNVNALLLGDSALYLCASSRRLAGVGELFFGEGSRLTVL.

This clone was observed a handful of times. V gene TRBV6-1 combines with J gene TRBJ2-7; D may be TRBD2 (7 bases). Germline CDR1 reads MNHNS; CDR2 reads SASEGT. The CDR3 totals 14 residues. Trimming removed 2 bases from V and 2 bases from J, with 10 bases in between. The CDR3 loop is CASSEWRGPYEQYF. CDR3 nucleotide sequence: TGTGCCAGCAGTGAATGGCGGGGGCCCTACGAGCAGTACTTC.

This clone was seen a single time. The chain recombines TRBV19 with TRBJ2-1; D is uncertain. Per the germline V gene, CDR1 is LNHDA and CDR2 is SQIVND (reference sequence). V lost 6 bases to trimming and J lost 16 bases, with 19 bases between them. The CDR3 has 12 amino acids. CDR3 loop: CASSRKETNVFF. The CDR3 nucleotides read TGTGCCAGTAGCCGTAAGGAGACGAATGTTTTCTTC.

In DNA, the CDR3 is TGCGCCAGCAGCTTGGCCAGGGGTAACGAGCAGTACTTC. Translation: CASSLARGNEQYF. This sequence joins TRBV5-1 and TRBJ2-7, with D possibly being TRBD1 (6 bases). The CDR3 is made up of 13 amino acids. V was cut by 0 bases and J by 5 bases, with 9 bases left in between. Per the germline V gene, CDR1 is SGHRS and CDR2 is YFSETQ.

As DNA, the CDR3 is TGTGCCAGCAGCTCCCCCCCGGGACTACTGAACACCGGGGAGCTGTTTTTT. Protein: CASSSPPGLLNTGELFF. The chain carries TRBV7-9 and TRBJ2-2; 7 bases are a match to TRBD2. Germline V gives CDR1 SEHNR, CDR2 FQNEAQ (reference sequence). V gave up 4 bases and J gave up 1 base; unmatched junction bases: 9. This CDR3 region has 17 residues.

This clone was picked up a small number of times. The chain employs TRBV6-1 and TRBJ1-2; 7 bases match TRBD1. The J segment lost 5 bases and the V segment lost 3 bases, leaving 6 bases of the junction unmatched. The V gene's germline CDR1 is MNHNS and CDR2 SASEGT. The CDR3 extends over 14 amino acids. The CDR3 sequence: CASSDLGRGYGYTF. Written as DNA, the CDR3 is TGTGCCAGCAGTGATCTTGGCAGGGGGTATGGCTACACCTTC.

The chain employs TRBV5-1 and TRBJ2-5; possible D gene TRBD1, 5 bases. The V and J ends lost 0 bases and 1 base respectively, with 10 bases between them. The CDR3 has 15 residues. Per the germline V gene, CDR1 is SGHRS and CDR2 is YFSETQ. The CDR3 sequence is CASSLGSRAQETQYF. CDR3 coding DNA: TGCGCCAGCAGCTTGGGGAGCAGGGCCCAAGAGACCCAGTACTTC.

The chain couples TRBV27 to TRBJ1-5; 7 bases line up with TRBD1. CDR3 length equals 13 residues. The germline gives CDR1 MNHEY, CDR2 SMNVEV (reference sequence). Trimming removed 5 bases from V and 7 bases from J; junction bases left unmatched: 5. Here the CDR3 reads CASSPDREQPQHF. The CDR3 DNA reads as TGTGCCAGCAGTCCCGACAGGGAACAGCCCCAGCATTTT.

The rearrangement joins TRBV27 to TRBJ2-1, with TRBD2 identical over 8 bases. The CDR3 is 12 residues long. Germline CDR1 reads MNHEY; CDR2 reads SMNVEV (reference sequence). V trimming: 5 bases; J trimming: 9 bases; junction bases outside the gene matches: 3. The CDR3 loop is CASSTSGGEQFF. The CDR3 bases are TGTGCCAGCAGTACTAGCGGCGGTGAGCAGTTCTTC.

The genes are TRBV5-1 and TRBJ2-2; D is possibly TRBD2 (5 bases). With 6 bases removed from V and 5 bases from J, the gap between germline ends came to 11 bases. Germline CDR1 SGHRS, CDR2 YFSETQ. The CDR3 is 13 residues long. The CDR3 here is CASKPGETGELFF. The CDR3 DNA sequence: TGCGCCAGCAAGCCCGGGGAAACCGGGGAGCTGTTTTTT.

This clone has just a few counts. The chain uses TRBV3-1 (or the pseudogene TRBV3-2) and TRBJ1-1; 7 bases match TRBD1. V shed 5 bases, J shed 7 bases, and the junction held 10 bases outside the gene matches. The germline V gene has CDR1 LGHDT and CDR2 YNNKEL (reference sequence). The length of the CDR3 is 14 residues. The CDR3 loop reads CASSIGTAKLEAFF. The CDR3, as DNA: TGTGCCAGCAGCATAGGGACAGCCAAGCTTGAAGCTTTCTTT.

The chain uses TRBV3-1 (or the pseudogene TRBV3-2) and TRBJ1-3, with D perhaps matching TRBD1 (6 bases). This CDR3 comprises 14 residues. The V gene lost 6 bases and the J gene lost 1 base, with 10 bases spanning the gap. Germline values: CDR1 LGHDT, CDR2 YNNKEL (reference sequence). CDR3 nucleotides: TGTGCCAGCAGGTCACAGGGTTCTGGAAACACCATATATTTT. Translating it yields CASRSQGSGNTIYF.

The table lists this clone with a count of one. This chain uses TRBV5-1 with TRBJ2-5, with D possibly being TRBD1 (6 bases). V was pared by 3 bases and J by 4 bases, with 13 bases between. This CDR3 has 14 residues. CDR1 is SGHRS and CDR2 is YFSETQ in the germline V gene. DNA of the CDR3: TGCGCCAGCAGCTCTACAGGGATAGGAGAGACCCAGTACTTC. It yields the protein CASSSTGIGETQYF.

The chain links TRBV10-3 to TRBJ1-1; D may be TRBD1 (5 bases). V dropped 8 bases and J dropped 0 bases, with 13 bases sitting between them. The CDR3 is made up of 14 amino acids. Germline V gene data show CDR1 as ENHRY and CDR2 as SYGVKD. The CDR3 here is CAIRGVGMNTEAFF. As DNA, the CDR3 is TGTGCCATCCGGGGGGTCGGCATGAACACTGAAGCTTTCTTT.

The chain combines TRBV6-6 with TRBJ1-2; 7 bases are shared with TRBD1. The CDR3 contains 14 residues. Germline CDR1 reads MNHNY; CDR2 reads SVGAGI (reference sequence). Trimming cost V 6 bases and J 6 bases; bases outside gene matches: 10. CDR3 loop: CASSNPTGTHGYTF. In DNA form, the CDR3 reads TGTGCCAGCAGCAACCCGACAGGGACCCATGGCTACACCTTC.

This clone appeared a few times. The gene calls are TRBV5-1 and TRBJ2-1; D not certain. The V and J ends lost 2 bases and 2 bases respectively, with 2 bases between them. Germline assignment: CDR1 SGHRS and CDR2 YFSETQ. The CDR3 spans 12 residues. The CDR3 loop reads CASSFTYNEQFF. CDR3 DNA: TGCGCCAGCAGCTTCACCTACAATGAGCAGTTCTTC.

The CDR3 coding sequence is TGTGCCAGTAGTATCCGACAGGGGGGCTCCTACGAGCAGTACTTC. The encoded protein is CASSIRQGGSYEQYF. The chain combines TRBV19 with TRBJ2-7; TRBD1 matches at 9 bases. The CDR3 covers 15 residues. The J segment lost 0 bases and the V segment lost 3 bases, leaving 3 bases of the junction unmatched. Germline CDR1 reads LNHDA; CDR2 reads SQIVND (reference sequence).